Below, 21 T cell receptor beta chains from the same sample are listed, as sequenced in a study of human versus mouse CDR3 diversity and MHC coevolution. Libraries were prepared by immunoSEQ multiplex PCR; TCRdb keeps only in-frame clonotypes and omits some of them. The profile shows some 80,000 clones, around 93% of them singletons. The sample comprised naive CD4+ T cells from blood. Subset reported: CD45RO-negative CD62L-positive naive CD4 T cells. The receptors stem from a person aged 30-70 years in good health.

The genes are TRBV5-5 and TRBJ1-2, with a possible D match to TRBD1 (6 bases). Germline loops: CDR1 SGHKS, CDR2 YYEKEE (reference sequence). Trimming stripped 2 bases from V and 3 bases from J, with 17 bases between. This CDR3 is built from 16 residues. CDR3 DNA: TGTGCCAGCAGCTTCTCCAGGGGAGGGGAATACTATGGCTACACCTTC. Its protein product is CASSFSRGGEYYGYTF.

This chain uses TRBV29-1 with TRBJ1-2; D possibly corresponds to TRBD1 (6 bases). V gave up 6 bases and J gave up 2 bases, with 7 bases separating them. Looked up from germline, CDR1 is SQVTM and CDR2 is ANQGSEA. This CDR3 region has 11 residues. CDR3 in DNA: TGCAGCGTCGGGACAAACTATGGCTACACCTTC. Translated: CSVGTNYGYTF.

The rearrangement joins TRBV27 to TRBJ2-1, with 15 bases aligning to TRBD2. This CDR3 has 18 amino acids. CDR1 MNHEY and CDR2 SMNVEV come from the germline V gene (reference sequence). The V segment lost 4 bases and the J segment 7 bases; nucleotides outside the gene matches: 11. The CDR3 loop is CASSSPRGLAGGGNEQFF. For the CDR3, the DNA is TGTGCCAGCAGTTCCCCAAGGGGACTAGCGGGGGGAGGGAATGAGCAGTTCTTC.

The rearrangement joins TRBV7-3 to TRBJ2-1; 8 bases are shared with TRBD2. The CDR3 is 15 amino acids. The trim removed 3 bases at V and 5 bases at J, leaving 6 bases unmatched. Germline V gene sequence: CDR1 SGHTA, CDR2 FQGTGA. The CDR3 loop is CASSFGLSGDNEQFF. In DNA form, the CDR3 reads TGTGCCAGCAGCTTCGGCCTTAGCGGGGACAATGAGCAGTTCTTC.

This chain joins TRBV6-5 and TRBJ1-1, with 9 nucleotides matching TRBD1. Germline lookup yields CDR1 MNHEY and CDR2 SVGAGI. The V segment lost 6 bases and the J segment 4 bases; nucleotides outside the gene matches: 6. CDR3 length equals 14 residues. The CDR3 loop reads CASRIEQGATEAFF. The CDR3 nucleotides read TGTGCCAGCAGAATCGAACAGGGGGCCACTGAAGCTTTCTTT.

This chain connects TRBV6-5 to TRBJ2-7; TRBD1 aligns across 10 bases. The CDR3 loop spans 14 amino acids. Germline CDR1 and CDR2: MNHEY and SVGAGI. V lost 6 bases to trimming and J lost 6 bases; unmatched junction nucleotides: 8. CDR3 sequence reads: CASSPRQGAGEQYF. The CDR3 region has the DNA TGTGCCAGCAGCCCTAGACAGGGGGCCGGCGAGCAGTACTTC.

In DNA, the CDR3 is TGTGCCAGTAGGGTGATGGGAGGTGAGCAGTACTTC. This encodes CASRVMGGEQYF. This chain uses TRBV19 with TRBJ2-5, with D possibly being TRBD2 (6 bases). V was cut by 6 bases and J by 11 bases, with 16 bases left in between. The CDR3 runs to 12 residues. Germline loops: CDR1 LNHDA, CDR2 SQIVND (reference sequence).

The chain uses TRBV29-1 and TRBJ1-1; 9 bases map to TRBD1. The V gene's germline CDR1 is SQVTM and CDR2 ANQGSEA. This CDR3 comprises 12 residues. V shed 6 bases, J shed 6 bases, and the junction held 5 bases outside the gene matches. The CDR3 DNA is TGCAGCGTCAGGGACAGGGACGCTGAAGCTTTCTTT. It yields the protein CSVRDRDAEAFF. The whole variable domain, filled in from reference TRBV29-1 and TRBJ1-1, reads SAVISQKPSRDICQRGTSLTIQCQVDSQVTMMFWYRQQPGQSLTLIATANQGSEATYESGFVIDKFPISRPNLTFSTLTVSNMSPEDSSIYLCSVRDRDAEAFFGQGTRLTVV.

The chain joins TRBV30 to TRBJ2-1; 9 bases fit TRBD2. Germline V gene lookup returns CDR1 GTSNPN and CDR2 SVGIG (reference sequence). V lost 0 bases, J lost 4 bases, and 4 bases stayed unmatched. CDR3 size: 15 residues. This chain's CDR3 is CAWSVGLAGYNEQFF. The CDR3 DNA follows: TGTGCCTGGAGTGTAGGGCTAGCGGGGTACAATGAGCAGTTCTTC.

This chain connects TRBV5-1 to TRBJ2-7; D gene unclear. The germline V gene encodes CDR1 SGHRS and CDR2 YFSETQ. The CDR3 totals 15 residues. Trimming took 5 bases from V and 3 from J, leaving 18 bases between them. The CDR3 protein is CASRPMAETVYEQYF. In nucleotides, the CDR3 is TGCGCCAGCAGACCCATGGCCGAAACAGTCTACGAGCAGTACTTC.

V usage is TRBV7-9 and J usage is TRBJ1-2; D is uncertain. Germline CDR1 and CDR2: SEHNR and FQNEAQ (reference sequence). The CDR3 is 13 amino acids. Trimming took 2 bases from V and 8 from J, leaving 12 bases between them. The CDR3 DNA is TGTGCCAGCAGCTTATCGGGAGCAGAAGGCTACACCTTC. Amino acids: CASSLSGAEGYTF.

The rearrangement uses TRBV4-2 and TRBJ1-5; 7 nucleotides match TRBD1. The J segment lost 4 bases and the V segment lost 0 bases, leaving 9 bases of the junction unmatched. The germline CDR1 and CDR2 sequences are LGHNA and YNFKEQ. The length of the CDR3 is 17 residues. CDR3 sequence reads: CASSQEARQGGNQPQHF. The CDR3 bases are TGTGCCAGCAGCCAAGAGGCGCGACAGGGAGGTAATCAGCCCCAGCATTTT.

The gene calls are TRBV2 and TRBJ2-2, with D possibly matching TRBD2 (6 bases). Trimming cost V 4 bases and J 3 bases, with 9 bases left between them. The CDR3 extends over 14 amino acids. Per germline, CDR1 SNHLY and CDR2 FYNNEI. Written as DNA, the CDR3 is TGTGCCAGCAGTGTCGAGCGGGACACCGGGGAGCTGTTTTTT. This encodes CASSVERDTGELFF.

The genes are TRBV19 and TRBJ1-2, with 7 positions matching TRBD1. V lost 2 bases to trimming and J lost 10 bases; unmatched junction nucleotides: 10. Per germline, CDR1 LNHDA and CDR2 SQIVND (reference sequence). The CDR3 is made up of 14 amino acids. CDR3 nucleotides: TGTGCCAGTAGTATAAAAGACAGGGAAGGCTACTACACCTTC. This sequence encodes CASSIKDREGYYTF.

V usage is TRBV19 and J usage is TRBJ1-5, with D possibly TRBD1 on 5 matching bases. The CDR3 sequence is 15 residues long. V lost 6 bases and J 4 bases, leaving 16 bases between the germline ends. Per the germline V gene, CDR1 is LNHDA and CDR2 is SQIVND (reference sequence). CDR3 amino acids: CASSLQGLLNQPQHF. In DNA, the CDR3 is TGTGCCAGTAGCCTGCAGGGACTTTTGAATCAGCCCCAGCATTTT.

This chain connects TRBV4-1 to TRBJ2-7; 8 positions match TRBD1. There are 15 residues in the CDR3. With 1 base clipped from V and 3 bases from J, the junction kept 5 bases outside the gene matches. Per germline, CDR1 MGHRA and CDR2 YSYEKL. The CDR3 DNA reads as TGCGCCAGCAGCCAAGGGACAGGGCAGATCTACGAGCAGTACTTC. Translated: CASSQGTGQIYEQYF.

The chain links TRBV19 to TRBJ2-5; 8 nucleotides line up with TRBD2. Germline assignment: CDR1 LNHDA and CDR2 SQIVND (reference sequence). This CDR3 is built from 15 residues. V was pared by 3 bases and J by 2 bases, with 5 bases of the junction left unmatched. DNA for the CDR3: TGTGCCAGTAGTATGGAGCGGGAGCTTCAAGAGACCCAGTACTTC. Translating gives CASSMERELQETQYF.

The CDR3 reads CASSSRIDRQHF. The CDR3 coding sequence is TGTGCCAGCAGTTCCAGGATCGACAGACAACACTTT. This chain connects TRBV6-5 to TRBJ1-6, with a weak D call TRBD1 (5 bases). CDR3 size: 12 residues. The V end was cut by 4 bases, the J end by 19 bases, with 17 bases between. The V gene's germline CDR1 is MNHEY and CDR2 SVGAGI.

This clone appeared once. The junction and the germline gene differ at one end; a read error may be behind it. CDR3 sequence reads: CASRTRALAGDNF. CDR3 DNA: TGTGCCAGCAGAACCCGGGCACTAGCGGGGGACAACTTC. The chain has TRBV2 and TRBJ2-5; 11 positions match TRBD2. The CDR3 extends over 13 amino acids. The germline V gene encodes CDR1 SNHLY and CDR2 FYNNEI.

This chain joins TRBV4-2 and TRBJ1-2; tentative D call: TRBD1 (5 bases). V shed 5 bases and J shed 2 bases, with 15 bases lying between them. There are 15 residues in the CDR3. The V gene's germline CDR1 is LGHNA and CDR2 YNFKEQ. The CDR3 region has the DNA TGTGCCAGCAGCTTGGGAGGGGACGTAAACTATGGCTACACCTTC. Translating gives CASSLGGDVNYGYTF.

The rearrangement joins TRBV2 to TRBJ1-1; D is unresolved. This CDR3 has 14 residues. V lost 2 bases, J lost 5 bases, and 12 bases lay in between. Germline V gives CDR1 SNHLY, CDR2 FYNNEI. CDR3 bases: TGTGCCAGCAGTGAACCCCTGGGAGGAACTGAAGCTTTCTTT. Its translation: CASSEPLGGTEAFF. The full variable domain, in which reference TRBV2 and TRBJ1-1 provide the parts outside the CDR3, is EPEVTQTPSHQVTQMGQEVILRCVPISNHLYFYWYRQILGQKVEFLVSFYNNEISEKSEIFDDQFSVERPDGSNFTLKIRSTKLEDSAMYFCASSEPLGGTEAFFGQGTRLTVV.